A single sample gave rise to the 2 T cell receptor beta chains below, sequenced in a study of identical twins' blood T cells. TCRdb itself ran the 5' RACE reads through MiXCR, one entry per CDR3 protein. The sample has 350,000 to 400,000 distinct CDR3 sequences; over 25% are singletons. The sample consisted of PBMCs. Source of these receptors: a woman aged 18 to 50 in good health.

The sample holds many counts of this clonotype. The V call is TRBV10-2, the J call TRBJ1-1, with D unresolved. V lost 4 bases and J 5 bases, leaving 5 bases between the germline ends. Germline-derived CDR1 and CDR2 are WSHSY and SAAADI. The CDR3 is 11 residues long. Here the CDR3 reads CASSVGTEAFF. CDR3 DNA: TGCGCCAGCAGTGTAGGGACTGAAGCTTTCTTT.

This clonotype appeared a few times. V and J are TRBV20-1 and TRBJ2-3; 8 bases agree with TRBD2. Per germline, CDR1 DFQATT and CDR2 SNEGSKA (reference sequence). The CDR3 runs 16 residues. Trimming removed 3 bases from V and 0 bases from J; junction bases left unmatched: 8. Here the CDR3 reads CSASARGGSSTDTQYF. In nucleotides, the CDR3 is TGCAGTGCTAGTGCCCGGGGGGGCTCTAGCACAGATACGCAGTATTTT.